This TCR beta chain emerged from a study of T cells after yellow fever vaccination. Using its own MiXCR run on the 5' RACE reads, TCRdb lists one record per CDR3 protein. Of hundreds of thousands of distinct CDR3 sequences listed, around a sixth are singletons. CDR1 is MGHRA and CDR2 is YSYEKL in the germline V gene. The CDR3 is made up of 18 amino acids. V was trimmed by 2 bases and J by 8 bases, leaving 22 bases between them. Concerning this clonotype: Antigen: not known.

Study-level results: The study re-detected most primary-vaccination clones after the booster (approximately 96% CD4, approximately 88% CD8). Weaker overall was a secondary response that nonetheless peaked faster, on day 5 versus 15.

This receptor was identified in a man younger than 30 who received the YFV17D yellow fever vaccine. V is TRBV4-1 and J is TRBJ1-6; possibly TRBD1 for D (5 bases). The material sequenced was PBMCs, taken before the yellow fever booster vaccination. CDR3 sequence reads: CASSQSGVRKNLDSPLHF. CDR3 nucleotide sequence: TGCGCCAGCAGCCAATCGGGGGTACGGAAGAACCTCGATTCACCCCTCCACTTT.